Below, 30 T cell receptor beta chains from the same sample are listed, as sequenced in a study of cytomegalovirus exposure and HLA in healthy donors (dated by TCRdb to 2016 to 2017). Library creation used the immunoSEQ multiplex PCR assay. For the multiplex PCR, a mixture combining 60 forward primers for TCR Vbeta segments and 13 reverse primers for TCR Jbeta segments was used. TCRdb limited this immuneACCESS table to in-frame rearrangements with V and J called. A share of clones is missing; checked studies link under half to unresolved V genes, and the rest is unexplained. In all, the sample holds roughly 130,000 clones, and 80% of those were seen once. The top ten hold over 0.9% of the sample. Material for sequencing was PBMCs. Receptor source: a human donor in good health.

This clone was detected only a few times. The gene calls are TRBV11-2 and TRBJ1-5; no reliable D call. The CDR3 contains 13 residues. Trimming cost V 2 bases and J 7 bases, with 9 bases left between them. Germline V gives CDR1 SGHAT, CDR2 FQNNGV. DNA for the CDR3: TGTGCCAGCAGCTTAAGTCAGGCGCAGCCCCAGCATTTT. Translating gives CASSLSQAQPQHF.

This clone is a singleton in its sample. The chain joins TRBV27 to TRBJ2-1; no definite D call. The length of the CDR3 is 11 residues. The V gene lost 3 bases and the J gene lost 9 bases, with 6 bases spanning the gap. The germline V gene has CDR1 MNHEY and CDR2 SMNVEV (reference sequence). The CDR3 spells CASSFGSEQFF. The DNA of the CDR3 is TGTGCCAGCAGTTTCGGTAGTGAGCAGTTCTTC.

A few counts support this clone. The V call is TRBV11-2, the J call TRBJ1-2; D may be TRBD1 (5 bases). V was clipped by 7 bases and J by 8 bases, with 17 bases between them. The germline gives CDR1 SGHAT, CDR2 FQNNGV. The CDR3 is made up of 13 amino acids. In nucleotides, the CDR3 is TGTGCCAGCACCCCCGGGCCCGGGGGAGGCTACACCTTC. Encoded protein: CASTPGPGGGYTF.

The rearrangement uses TRBV7-2 and TRBJ2-7; 9 bases fit TRBD1. The CDR3 runs to 17 residues. Germline CDR1 SGHTA, CDR2 FQGNSA. The J segment lost 4 bases and the V segment lost 3 bases, leaving 13 bases of the junction unmatched. The DNA of the CDR3 is TGTGCCAGCAGCTTGGAGTCCGGGACAGGGTTCCTTTACGAGCAGTACTTC. Encoded protein: CASSLESGTGFLYEQYF.

This clone showed up just once. Different DNA sequences within this sample yield the same CDR3. The rearrangement links TRBV15 to TRBJ1-6; D call uncertain. The CDR3 is 16 amino acids. Germline lookup yields CDR1 LNHNV and CDR2 YYDKDF (reference sequence). V was shortened by 1 base and J by 0 bases, with 7 bases between the two germline ends. DNA for the CDR3: TGTGCCACCAGCAGAGGCGGAAGCTCCTATAATTCACCCCTCCACTTT. Protein product: CATSRGGSSYNSPLHF.

The gene calls are TRBV7-9 and TRBJ1-1, with TRBD1 as a possible D gene (6 bases). V shed 3 bases and J shed 2 bases, with 13 bases lying between them. This CDR3 is 15 amino acids long. Germline loops: CDR1 SEHNR, CDR2 FQNEAQ (reference sequence). CDR3 in DNA: TGTGCCAGCAGCTTTAAACAGGGCGTTAACACTGAAGCTTTCTTT. Translation: CASSFKQGVNTEAFF.

The chain carries TRBV7-2 and TRBJ2-5; maybe TRBD2 (6 bases). The CDR3 runs to 17 residues. Germline V gene lookup returns CDR1 SGHTA and CDR2 FQGNSA. The V and J ends lost 3 bases and 5 bases respectively, with 22 bases between them. In nucleotides, the CDR3 is TGTGCCAGCAGCTTTGGGGCCTATTGGCGGGGAACGGAGACCCAGTACTTC. This encodes CASSFGAYWRGTETQYF.

The chain recombines TRBV6-1 with TRBJ1-5; the D gene is possibly TRBD1 (5 bases). Per germline, CDR1 MNHNS and CDR2 SASEGT. The CDR3 runs 14 residues. V was shortened by 8 bases and J by 7 bases, with 18 bases between the two germline ends. CDR3 protein: CASVAGAEKQPQHF. The CDR3 DNA reads as TGTGCCAGCGTGGCTGGGGCAGAGAAACAGCCCCAGCATTTT.

V is TRBV5-1 and J is TRBJ2-7; D remains unclear. The CDR3 runs to 14 residues. Germline lookup yields CDR1 SGHRS and CDR2 YFSETQ. V was clipped by 0 bases and J by 3 bases, with 10 bases between them. This CDR3 is CASSLENTDYEQYF. CDR3 DNA: TGCGCCAGCAGCTTGGAGAACACCGACTACGAGCAGTACTTC.

The chain is built from TRBV25-1 and TRBJ2-5, with 9 bases that match TRBD2. This CDR3 contains 18 residues. Germline trimming cut 3 bases from V and 4 bases from J; bases unmatched to any gene: 15. CDR1 and CDR2 from the germline V gene are MGHDK and SYGVNS. DNA for the CDR3: TGTGCCAGCAGTGATGGGGTCGCTGGCGGGGGGGGCCGAGAGACCCAGTACTTC. Translated: CASSDGVAGGGGRETQYF.

The V and J genes are TRBV6-6 and TRBJ2-3, with D possibly being TRBD1 (5 bases). V gave up 5 bases and J gave up 7 bases, with 10 bases separating them. The germline V gene encodes CDR1 MNHNY and CDR2 SVGAGI (reference sequence). The CDR3 runs to 12 residues. The CDR3 region has the DNA TGTGCCAGCAGTCAGGGCGTATATACGCAGTATTTT. This gives the protein CASSQGVYTQYF.

The chain joins TRBV2 to TRBJ1-6; TRBD1 aligns across 10 bases. Germline CDR1 reads SNHLY; CDR2 reads FYNNEI. There are 15 residues in the CDR3. Germline trimming cut 9 bases from V and 7 bases from J; bases unmatched to any gene: 9. For the CDR3, the DNA is TGTGCCAGAAGAGCGGGGGACAGGGGAAATTCACCCCTCCACTTT. Protein product: CARRAGDRGNSPLHF.

The chain combines TRBV7-6 with TRBJ1-2, with D tentatively TRBD1 (6 bases). The CDR3 spans 17 residues. The V gene's germline CDR1 is SGHVS and CDR2 FNYEAQ. V was pared by 4 bases and J by 4 bases, with 22 bases between. CDR3 amino acids: CASSSEPEGHQIYGYTF. The CDR3 coding sequence is TGTGCCAGCAGCTCCGAACCTGAGGGACATCAGATCTATGGCTACACCTTC.

This rearrangement joins TRBV6-5 to TRBJ2-7; 7 nucleotides match TRBD1. The CDR3 is made up of 16 amino acids. Germline V gene data show CDR1 as MNHEY and CDR2 as SVGAGI. With V trimmed by 4 bases and J by 1 base, 10 bases remained unmatched. This CDR3 is CASSSPNRGPSYEQYF. The CDR3 DNA is TGTGCCAGCAGTTCCCCCAACAGGGGACCTTCCTACGAGCAGTACTTC.

The rearrangement joins TRBV5-6 to TRBJ1-6; no firm D call. CDR1 SGHDT and CDR2 YYEEEE come from the germline V gene. Trimming cost V 1 base and J 7 bases, with 12 bases left between them. The CDR3 extends over 15 amino acids. CDR3 sequence reads: CASSLLSVVNSPLHF. CDR3 nucleotides: TGTGCCAGCAGCTTGTTATCGGTCGTAAATTCACCCCTCCACTTT.

This clone was detected only once. V gene TRBV27 combines with J gene TRBJ1-1; D call uncertain. This CDR3 is 16 amino acids long. CDR1 and CDR2 (germline): MNHEY, SMNVEV (reference sequence). Trimming removed 5 bases from V and 1 base from J, with 17 bases in between. The CDR3 region is CASSVRAMGGNTEAFF. DNA of the CDR3: TGTGCCAGCAGTGTCCGGGCCATGGGAGGGAACACTGAAGCTTTCTTT.

V gene TRBV19 combines with J gene TRBJ2-3; 7 positions agree with TRBD1. The junction had 5 bases not matched to a gene; V was cut back by 0 bases and J by 2 bases. This CDR3 is 16 amino acids long. Germline V CDR1 and CDR2: LNHDA, SQIVND (reference sequence). The CDR3 loop is CASSIDRQGYTDTQYF. Here the CDR3 DNA reads TGTGCCAGTAGTATAGATAGACAGGGTTACACAGATACGCAGTATTTT. The full variable domain, with the rest looked up from reference TRBV19 and TRBJ2-3, is DGGITQSPKYLFRKEGQNVTLSCEQNLNHDAMYWYRQDPGQGLRLIYYSQIVNDFQKGDIAEGYSVSREKKESFPLTVTSAQKNPTAFYLCASSIDRQGYTDTQYFGPGTRLTVL.

V is TRBV10-3 and J is TRBJ2-7; D not certain. V was cut by 0 bases and J by 5 bases, with 8 bases left in between. The CDR3 is 13 residues long. Looked up from germline, CDR1 is ENHRY and CDR2 is SYGVKD. CDR3 nucleotides: TGTGCCATCAGTGAGTCGTTGGCGGACGAGCAGTACTTC. Amino acid sequence: CAISESLADEQYF.

This chain connects TRBV4-2 to TRBJ2-2; 8 bases agree with TRBD2. The CDR3 runs 14 residues. Germline assignment: CDR1 LGHNA and CDR2 YNFKEQ. After removal of 10 bases from V and 3 bases from J, the junction contained 7 bases not matched to a gene. The CDR3 DNA follows: TGTGCCACCGGGGGGGCAGCTTACACCGGGGAGCTGTTTTTT. Protein product: CATGGAAYTGELFF.

The chain carries TRBV7-9 and TRBJ1-1; 7 bases fit TRBD1. Germline CDR1 and CDR2: SEHNR and FQNEAQ (reference sequence). J gave up 0 bases and V 6 bases, and 4 bases lay outside the gene matches. The CDR3 extends over 14 amino acids. CDR3 nucleotides: TGTGCCAGCAGGGGTGGGACAGTGAACACTGAAGCTTTCTTT. Translated: CASRGGTVNTEAFF.

Notes on this clone: An end of the junction does not agree with germline; a read error may underlie this. The chain recombines TRBV7-9 with TRBJ2-5; D call uncertain. The V gene's germline CDR1 is SEHNR and CDR2 FQNEAQ (reference sequence). The CDR3 sequence is 12 residues long. The CDR3 is CSSSPTRETQYF. The CDR3 DNA sequence: TGTTCCAGCAGCCCAACGCGGGAGACCCAGTACTTC.

To note about this clone: Other DNA sequences in this sample translate to the same CDR3. The V call is TRBV5-5, the J call TRBJ1-5; possible D gene TRBD1, 6 bases. Germline loops: CDR1 SGHKS, CDR2 YYEKEE (reference sequence). V was trimmed by 0 bases and J by 2 bases, leaving 6 bases between them. The CDR3 totals 14 residues. The CDR3: CASSLAGGNQPQHF. The CDR3 DNA is TGTGCCAGCAGCTTGGCAGGGGGCAATCAGCCCCAGCATTTT.

The chain has TRBV7-2 and TRBJ1-1; no reliable D call. V was clipped by 0 bases and J by 5 bases, with 13 bases between them. Germline V gene data show CDR1 as SGHTA and CDR2 as FQGNSA. This CDR3 comprises 15 residues. The CDR3, as DNA: TGTGCCAGCAGCTTAGCGACACGGATAGGAACTGAAGCTTTCTTT. Translation gives CASSLATRIGTEAFF.

The gene calls are TRBV28 and TRBJ2-7; TRBD1 agrees at 7 bases. Germline values: CDR1 MDHEN, CDR2 SYDVKM. Unmatched junction bases numbered 7, after V lost 6 bases and J lost 2 bases. This CDR3 is built from 14 residues. CDR3 protein: CASRPTGATYEQYF. The CDR3 DNA reads as TGTGCCAGCAGGCCCACAGGGGCCACCTACGAGCAGTACTTC. The complete variable domain, with remaining parts taken from reference TRBV28 and TRBJ2-7, reads DVKVTQSSRYLVKRTGEKVFLECVQDMDHENMFWYRQDPGLGLRLIYFSYDVKMKEKGDIPEGYSVSREKKERFSLILESASTNQTSMYLCASRPTGATYEQYFGPGTRLTVT.

This clone was seen a single time. The rearrangement links TRBV10-3 to TRBJ2-3, with 11 bases matching TRBD2. CDR1 is ENHRY, CDR2 SYGVKD, per germline. This CDR3 is 13 amino acids long. V dropped 10 bases and J dropped 1; count of bases not matched to a gene: 1. The CDR3 DNA sequence: TGTGCCACGGGACTAGCGGGCACAGATACGCAGTATTTT. Amino acids: CATGLAGTDTQYF.

At least ten counts were recorded for this clone. This chain connects TRBV10-3 to TRBJ1-2; D perhaps matches TRBD1 (6 bases). The V and J ends lost 2 bases and 3 bases respectively, with 7 bases between them. This CDR3 region has 13 residues. Germline V lookup: CDR1 ENHRY, CDR2 SYGVKD. CDR3 coding DNA: TGTGCCATCAGTGAGAGGACAGACTATGGCTACACCTTC. Its translation: CAISERTDYGYTF.

This chain uses TRBV9 with TRBJ1-3, with D possibly matching TRBD1 (5 bases). The CDR3 totals 15 residues. Trimming removed 4 bases at V and 4 bases at J, with 15 bases between. Germline V gene lookup returns CDR1 SGDLS and CDR2 YYNGEE. As DNA, the CDR3 is TGTGCCAGCAGCAAGGACAAAGTTAGGGGAAACACCATATATTTT. This encodes CASSKDKVRGNTIYF.

The chain couples TRBV2 to TRBJ2-1, with no clear D. The germline V gene has CDR1 SNHLY and CDR2 FYNNEI. The length of the CDR3 is 11 residues. Trimming removed 7 bases from V and 9 bases from J, with 10 bases in between. The DNA of the CDR3 is TGTGCCAGCATCCAGGTTCGTGAGCAGTTCTTC. It encodes CASIQVREQFF.

This chain connects TRBV4-1 to TRBJ1-2, with a weak D call TRBD1 (5 bases). Germline V lookup: CDR1 MGHRA, CDR2 YSYEKL. This CDR3 is built from 15 residues. V lost 0 bases to trimming and J lost 4 bases, with 12 bases between them. The CDR3 is CASSQEEQAGYGYTF. Written as DNA, the CDR3 is TGCGCCAGCAGCCAAGAGGAACAGGCTGGCTATGGCTACACCTTC.

V is TRBV9 and J is TRBJ2-4, with 7 bases matching TRBD2. CDR1 is SGDLS and CDR2 is YYNGEE in the germline V gene. V lost 3 bases and J lost 0; bases outside the gene matches: 3. The CDR3 totals 15 residues. The CDR3 nucleotides read TGTGCCAGCAGCGGGGGGGGTCTAGCCAAAAACATTCAGTACTTC. It translates to CASSGGGLAKNIQYF.